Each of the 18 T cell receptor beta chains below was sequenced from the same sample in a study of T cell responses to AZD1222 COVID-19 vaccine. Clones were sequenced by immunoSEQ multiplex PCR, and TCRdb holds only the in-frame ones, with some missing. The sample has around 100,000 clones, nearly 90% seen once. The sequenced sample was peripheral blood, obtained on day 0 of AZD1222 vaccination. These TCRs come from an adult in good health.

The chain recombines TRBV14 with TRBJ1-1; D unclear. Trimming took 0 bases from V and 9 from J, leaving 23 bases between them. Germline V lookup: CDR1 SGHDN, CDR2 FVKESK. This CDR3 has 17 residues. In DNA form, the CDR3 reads TGTGCCAGCAGCCAAGATAAGGGTAGGCTGACTAAGGTACAAGCTTTCTTT. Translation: CASSQDKGRLTKVQAFF.

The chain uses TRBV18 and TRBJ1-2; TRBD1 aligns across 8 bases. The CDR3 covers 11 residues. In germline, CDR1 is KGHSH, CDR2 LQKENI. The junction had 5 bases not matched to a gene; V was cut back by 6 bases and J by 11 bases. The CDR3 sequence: CASSDRAFYTF. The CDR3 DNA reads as TGTGCCAGCTCGGACAGGGCCTTTTACACCTTC.

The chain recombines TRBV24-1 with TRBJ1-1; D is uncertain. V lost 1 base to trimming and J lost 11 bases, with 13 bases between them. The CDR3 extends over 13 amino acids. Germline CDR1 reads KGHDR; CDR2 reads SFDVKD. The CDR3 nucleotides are TGTGCCACCAGTGATTTAGGGAGCGCTAGGGCTTTCTTT. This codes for CATSDLGSARAFF.

CDR3 in DNA: TGTGCCAGCAGCCCAGACCGGGACAGGGGGCAAAGAGGTCAGCCCCAGCATTTT. The encoded protein is CASSPDRDRGQRGQPQHF. The rearrangement links TRBV7-9 to TRBJ1-5; 12 nucleotides align to TRBD1. J was trimmed by 6 bases and V by 5 bases; bases with no gene match: 14. This CDR3 has 18 amino acids. Germline assignment: CDR1 SEHNR and CDR2 FQNEAQ (reference sequence).

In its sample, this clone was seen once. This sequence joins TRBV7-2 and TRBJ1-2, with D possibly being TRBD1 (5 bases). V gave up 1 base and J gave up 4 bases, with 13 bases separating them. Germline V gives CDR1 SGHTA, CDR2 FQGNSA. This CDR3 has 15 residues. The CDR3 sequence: CASSLGGGAGYGYTF. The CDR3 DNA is TGTGCCAGCAGCTTAGGGGGGGGTGCAGGCTATGGCTACACCTTC.

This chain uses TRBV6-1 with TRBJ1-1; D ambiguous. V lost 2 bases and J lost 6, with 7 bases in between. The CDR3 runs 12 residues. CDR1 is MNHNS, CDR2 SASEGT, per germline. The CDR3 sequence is CASSESFAEAFF. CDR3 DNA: TGTGCCAGCAGTGAAAGTTTTGCTGAAGCTTTCTTT.

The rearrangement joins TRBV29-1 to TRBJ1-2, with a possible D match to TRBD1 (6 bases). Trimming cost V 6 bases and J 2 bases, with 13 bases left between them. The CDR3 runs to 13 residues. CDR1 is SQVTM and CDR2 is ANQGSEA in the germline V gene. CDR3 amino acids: CSVRDIINYGYTF. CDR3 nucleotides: TGCAGCGTAAGGGACATTATCAACTATGGCTACACCTTC.

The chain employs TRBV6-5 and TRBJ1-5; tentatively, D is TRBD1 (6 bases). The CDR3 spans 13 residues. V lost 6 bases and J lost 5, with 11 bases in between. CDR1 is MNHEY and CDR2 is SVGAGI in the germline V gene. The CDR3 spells CASRGGPHQPQHF. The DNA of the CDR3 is TGTGCCAGCAGAGGGGGGCCGCATCAGCCCCAGCATTTT.

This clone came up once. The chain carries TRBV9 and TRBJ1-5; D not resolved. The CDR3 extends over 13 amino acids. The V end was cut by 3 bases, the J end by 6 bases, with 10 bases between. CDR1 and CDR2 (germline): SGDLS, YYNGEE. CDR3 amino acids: CASSGGGSQPQHF. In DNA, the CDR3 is TGTGCCAGCAGCGGAGGCGGGTCTCAGCCCCAGCATTTT.

In DNA form, the CDR3 reads TGTGCCAGCAGCCAGGGGTGGCACCGTGAAGCTTTCTTT. Translating gives CASSQGWHREAFF. The chain carries TRBV7-2 and TRBJ1-1, with D tentatively TRBD1 (6 bases). Germline CDR1 is SGHTA and CDR2 is FQGNSA. The CDR3 totals 13 residues. V was cut by 5 bases and J by 7 bases, with 14 bases left in between.

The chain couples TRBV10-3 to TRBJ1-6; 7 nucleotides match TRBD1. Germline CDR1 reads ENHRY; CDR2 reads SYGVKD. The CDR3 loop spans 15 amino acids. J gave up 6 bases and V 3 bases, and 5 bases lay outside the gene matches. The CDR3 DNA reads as TGTGCCATCAGTGATTTCGGGACAGCTAATTCACCCCTCCACTTT. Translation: CAISDFGTANSPLHF.

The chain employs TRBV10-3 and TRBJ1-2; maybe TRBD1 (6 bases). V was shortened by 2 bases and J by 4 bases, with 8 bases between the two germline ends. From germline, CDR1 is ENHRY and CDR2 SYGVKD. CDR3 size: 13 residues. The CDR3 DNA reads TGTGCCATCAGTGAGGACAGGCTCTATGGCTACACCTTC. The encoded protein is CAISEDRLYGYTF.

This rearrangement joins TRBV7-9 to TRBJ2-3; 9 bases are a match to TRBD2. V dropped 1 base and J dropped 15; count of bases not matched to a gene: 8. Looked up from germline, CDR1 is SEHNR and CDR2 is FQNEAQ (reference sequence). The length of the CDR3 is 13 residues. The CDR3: CASSLGPGTSLYF. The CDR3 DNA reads TGTGCCAGCAGCTTAGGCCCCGGGACTAGCCTATATTTT.

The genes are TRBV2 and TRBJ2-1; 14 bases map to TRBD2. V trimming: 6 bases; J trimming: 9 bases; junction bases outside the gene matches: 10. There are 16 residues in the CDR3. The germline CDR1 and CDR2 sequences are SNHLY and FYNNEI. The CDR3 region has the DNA TGTGCCAGCAGCCGAGGACTAGCGGGGGGAACCCCTGAGCAGTTCTTC. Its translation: CASSRGLAGGTPEQFF. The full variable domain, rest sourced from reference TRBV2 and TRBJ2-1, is EPEVTQTPSHQVTQMGQEVILRCVPISNHLYFYWYRQILGQKVEFLVSFYNNEISEKSEIFDDQFSVERPDGSNFTLKIRSTKLEDSAMYFCASSRGLAGGTPEQFFGPGTRLTVL.

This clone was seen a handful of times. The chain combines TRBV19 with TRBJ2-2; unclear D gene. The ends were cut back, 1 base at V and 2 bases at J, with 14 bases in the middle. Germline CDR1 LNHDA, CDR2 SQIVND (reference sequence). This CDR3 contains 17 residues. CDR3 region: CASSIGPSKVNTGELFF. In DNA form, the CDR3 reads TGTGCCAGTAGTATAGGTCCTAGTAAAGTTAACACCGGGGAGCTGTTTTTT.

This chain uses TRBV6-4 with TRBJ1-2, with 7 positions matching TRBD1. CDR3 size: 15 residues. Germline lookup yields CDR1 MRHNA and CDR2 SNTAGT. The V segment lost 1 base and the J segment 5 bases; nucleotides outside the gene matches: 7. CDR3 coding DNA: TGTGCCAGCAGTGACTTCGGGGGACAGAGTTATGGCTACACCTTC. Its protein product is CASSDFGGQSYGYTF.

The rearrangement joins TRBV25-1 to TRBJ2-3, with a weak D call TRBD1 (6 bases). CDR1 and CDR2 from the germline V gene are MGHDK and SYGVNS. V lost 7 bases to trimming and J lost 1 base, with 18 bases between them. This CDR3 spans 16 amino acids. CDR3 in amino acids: CASTNIRDTRTDTQYF. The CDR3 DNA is TGTGCCAGCACAAACATCCGGGACACCCGCACAGATACGCAGTATTTT.

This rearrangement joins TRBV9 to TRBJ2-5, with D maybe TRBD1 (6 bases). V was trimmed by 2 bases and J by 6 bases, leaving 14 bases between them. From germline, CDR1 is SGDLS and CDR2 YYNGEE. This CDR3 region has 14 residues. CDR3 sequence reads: CASSVDPGDKTQYF. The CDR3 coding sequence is TGTGCCAGCAGCGTCGACCCCGGGGACAAGACCCAGTACTTC.